This T cell receptor (beta chain) was recovered during a study of T cell changes during pregnancy in multiple sclerosis. Only in-frame clones appear in the TCRdb table, and some are missing; sequencing was by immunoSEQ multiplex PCR. The sample has about 50,000 clones; roughly nine tenths are singletons. V lost 0 bases, J lost 1 base, and 12 bases lay in between. Germline lookup yields CDR1 SEHNR and CDR2 FQNEAQ (reference sequence). The CDR3 is 17 amino acids. This sequence originates from a female donor with multiple sclerosis, enrolled in a pregnancy study. Sequencing used CD8+ T cells from peripheral blood mononuclear cells, obtained after pregnancy. The chain has TRBV7-9 and TRBJ2-2, with D unclear. The CDR3 nucleotides are TGTGCCAGCAGCTTAGCAAGCTTACCTGGGAACACCGGGGAGCTGTTTTTT. Its translation is CASSLASLPGNTGELFF.